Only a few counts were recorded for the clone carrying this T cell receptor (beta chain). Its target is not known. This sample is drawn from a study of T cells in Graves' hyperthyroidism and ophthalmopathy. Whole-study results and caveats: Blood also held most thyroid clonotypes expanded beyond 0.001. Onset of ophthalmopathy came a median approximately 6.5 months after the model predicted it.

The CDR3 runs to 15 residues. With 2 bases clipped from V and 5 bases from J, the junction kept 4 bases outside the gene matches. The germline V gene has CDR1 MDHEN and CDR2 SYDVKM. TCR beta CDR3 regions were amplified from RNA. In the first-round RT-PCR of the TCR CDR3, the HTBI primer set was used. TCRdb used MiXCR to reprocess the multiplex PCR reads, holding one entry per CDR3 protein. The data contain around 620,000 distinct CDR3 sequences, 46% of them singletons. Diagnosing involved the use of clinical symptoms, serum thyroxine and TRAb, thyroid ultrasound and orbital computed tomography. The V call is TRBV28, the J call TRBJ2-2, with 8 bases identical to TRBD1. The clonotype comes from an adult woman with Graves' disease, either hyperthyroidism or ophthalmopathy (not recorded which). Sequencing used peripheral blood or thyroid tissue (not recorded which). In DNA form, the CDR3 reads TGTGCCAGCAGTTTACCCTGGACAGGGACCGGGGAGCTGTTTTTT. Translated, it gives CASSLPWTGTGELFF.